This T cell receptor (beta chain) was profiled in a study of beta chain features in type 1 diabetes. All of the isolated RNA was reverse transcribed, so expressed TCRB transcripts were sequenced. Some clones are missing from TCRdb's copy, which holds only in-frame ones; the method was immunoSEQ multiplex PCR. The sample gives hundreds of thousands of clones, approximately 12% of which show up once; roughly 0.015% is in the top ten. J gave up 0 bases and V 2 bases, and 4 bases lay outside the gene matches. CDR1 and CDR2 (germline): SGHTA, FQGTGA. The CDR3 is 17 amino acids. The chain employs TRBV7-3 and TRBJ2-5; 12 bases match TRBD2. Material: naive CD4+ T cells from blood. This TCR derives from a man younger than 35 in good health. The CDR3 spells CASSLGLAGLNQETQYF. The CDR3, as DNA: TGTGCCAGCAGCTTAGGACTAGCGGGACTTAACCAAGAGACCCAGTACTTC.